This T cell receptor beta chain was sequenced during a study of PD-1 blockade in classical Hodgkin lymphoma. Study findings and constraints: Newly diagnosed patients were reported to start with lower TCR diversity than healthy donors. It was CD4+ TCR diversity, not CD8+, that rose significantly by C4D1. Diversity similar to that of newly diagnosed patients was seen at baseline in complete responders. Differences between repertoires have undefined causes, possibly disease activity or prior therapy.

Using immunoSEQ multiplex PCR, the repertoire was profiled, and TCRdb retains in-frame clones only, with some absent. The table lists 20,000 to 25,000 clones, roughly 76% of them singletons. The time point denotes: cycle 4 day 1 (C4D1), after six to seven weeks of nivolumab. Patients all relapsed after autologous stem cell transplantation, and there was variation in brentuximab vedotin exposure. Thawed PBMCs yielded CD4+ T cells through magnetic negative selection. In the case of this clone: Its antigen is as yet unknown.

The CDR3 runs to 15 residues. The germline V and J ends were trimmed by 7 bases and 3 bases, with 18 bases remaining between them. The V gene's germline CDR1 is LNHDA and CDR2 SQIVND (reference sequence). The sequence was obtained from a human donor with classical Hodgkin lymphoma. The chain has TRBV19 and TRBJ1-2; no reliable D call. Sequenced material: CD4+ T cells from blood, taken before the fourth cycle of nivolumab. This chain's CDR3 is CASKRDGLTDYGYTF. The CDR3 DNA sequence: TGTGCCAGTAAACGAGACGGGCTGACGGACTATGGCTACACCTTC. Looking up the rest from reference TRBV19 and TRBJ1-2 gives the full variable domain: DGGITQSPKYLFRKEGQNVTLSCEQNLNHDAMYWYRQDPGQGLRLIYYSQIVNDFQKGDIAEGYSVSREKKESFPLTVTSAQKNPTAFYLCASKRDGLTDYGYTFGSGTRLTVV.